The entry below gives a single T cell receptor (beta chain) sequence along with its context. Its antigen is still unknown. No base qualities exist here, and no much larger clone lies one base off it. V loses 5 bases at its end and J loses 5 bases; junction bases beyond the gene matches: 5. From its cysteine to its phenylalanine, the CDR3 spans 12 amino acids. The kept DNA is CDR3 alone, 36 bases in frame from the first base. CDR1 and CDR2, looked up from the germline V gene, are SQVTM and ANQGSEA. Libraries were constructed by the immunoSEQ multiplex PCR assay. A mixture of 60 forward primers for TCR Vbeta segments and 13 reverse primers for TCR Jbeta segments was used in the multiplex PCR. A multiplex PCR assay on genomic DNA amplified the CDR3 region of rearranged TCR beta genes. Amplified TCR beta libraries were sequenced as 87-base-pair reads on the Illumina HiSeq System. Concerning the study's data processing: In a later analysis, roughly 80 million unique TCR beta chains were counted across the 650 to 700 repertoires, and around 10 million of these chains were shared by at least two donors. A nearest-neighbor algorithm error-corrected the raw reads and collapsed the reads into unique sequences, merging closely related sequences to remove PCR and sequencing errors. CDR3 sequences were aligned to IMGT reference sequences to assign V, D and J gene segments. For a sequence to be retained, a match of at least six nucleotides was required to both a V gene segment and a J gene segment. Rearrangements were classified as productive when the CDR3 lacked stop codons and remained in frame with V and J, and all other rearrangements were classified as non-productive. CDR3 was defined by IMGT convention, running from the second conserved V-encoded cysteine to the conserved J-encoded phenylalanine. Sequences without an unambiguous match to a single V gene segment were excluded from the earlier analysis of 587 of the donors. An earlier analysis of a few hundred of the donors classified V segments as functional when productive rearrangements were above 56.7% and as segregating when the standard deviation between donors was above 5%. To diagnose cytomegalovirus status from the catalog of TCR beta chain sequences, a statistical classification framework was built. In a later analysis, V and J genes were assigned by comparing TCR nucleotide sequences against IMGT/GENE-DB human TR gene sequences. Using the TCRdist pipeline, a later analysis assigned CDR3 sequences along with most-parsimonious VDJ recombination scenarios. In a later analysis, each TCR beta chain was defined by its CDR3 amino acid sequence together with its V-gene family, and reads without a unique V-gene family were excluded. In a later analysis, 500 to 650 highly shared, low-generation-probability nucleotide sequences were removed to address suspected cross-contamination and a sequencing artifact. A later analysis calculated a clonal expansion index for each public chain from normalized within-repertoire ranks of inferred template counts. In a later analysis, generation probabilities were computed using a VDJ recombination model fitted to out-of-frame rearrangements, and the results were checked against IGoR. In a later analysis, hypergeometric tests were used to score TCR-TCR, TCR-HLA and TCR-CMV co-occurrence, with a repertoire-size bias correction applied to TCR pairs. To estimate false discovery rates, a later analysis permuted the HLA or CMV assignments 20 times. A later analysis grouped co-occurring TCRs with DBSCAN, adding TCRdist sequence similarity when clustering within HLA-allele-positive subsets. Repertoires with fewer than 30,000 or more than 120,000 public chains were left out of co-occurrence clustering, as were about 5 repertoires with anomalous nucleotide sharing. TCRdb mirrors the immuneACCESS table, restricted to in-frame sequences. Some clones are absent from its copies; in checked studies, under half trace to an unresolved V gene, and the reason for the others is unknown. For V, J and clone size, that table is used; D and trimming come from the DNA. The sample table records over 75,000 clones; less than 70% of these occur just once. The biggest ten clones account for 2.3% of the sample.

This sample was included in a study of cytomegalovirus exposure and HLA in healthy donors (dated by TCRdb to 2016 to 2017). Context from the whole study: An earlier analysis of approximately 550 of the donors reported more than 250 Gb of sequence data and around 120 million unique TCR beta sequences from about 179 million T cells. Around 320 gigabases of sequencing data and around 87 million unique TCR sequences were included in an early release covering over 600 HLA-typed donors. Of the 398 genotyped donors, roughly 80% fell in the genetic ancestry cluster associated with self-reported Caucasian donors. The study was designed to test whether signatures of past pathogen exposure could be identified by cataloging public T cell receptors. Using immunosequencing, the study profiled T cell repertoires from 666 subjects and related those repertoires to cytomegalovirus serostatus. A separate validation cohort of roughly 130 different subjects was used in addition to the roughly 720-subject first cohort. To predict cytomegalovirus infection status, the study brought together high-throughput TCR immunosequencing, statistical association of individual TCRs with disease status, and machine learning. In a later analysis, previously published TCR beta repertoires from 550 to 750 donors were re-analyzed and high-resolution HLA genotyping was added so that TCR occurrence patterns could be studied. Rather than drawing on any new phenotypic data, the later analysis identified candidate immune exposures from TCR beta sequences and the way those sequences occurred across donors. An earlier analysis of several hundred of the donors used high-throughput TCR beta sequencing to judge whether each TCR beta V gene segment behaved as functional or pseudogenic. Alongside the repertoire data, information on donor age, sex, ethnicity and CMV serostatus was compiled. A later genetic analysis took genome-wide SNP genotypes for about three fifths of the roughly 700 donors and used that subset as a discovery cohort. Every discovery cohort repertoire had been produced on one sequencing platform. Both class I and class II loci were covered by HLA typing, at four-digit resolution. Typing coverage differed by locus: A, B, C, DRB1 and DQB1 were typed in roughly 620-640 donors, DQA1 in about 510, DPA1 in some 570, and DPB1 in 450 to 480. Roughly 5 DR-DQ haplotypes were handled as single units for association and clustering because linkage in the cohort was strong. Among roughly 400 genotyped donors of the cohort, an average of roughly 240,000 unique TCR beta nucleotide sequences were sequenced per donor, about a sixth of them non-productive. Broader findings and caveats from the paper: Some IMGT-functional V segments, including TRBV6-2 and TRBV6-3, could not be told apart with the 87-base-pair reads, so those segments were excluded. According to a later genetic analysis, donors in an Asian-associated ancestry cluster had fewer N-insertions in productive TCRs than the approximately 650-donor mean. A later genetic analysis associated a missense DCLRE1C variant with V-gene and J-gene trimming of TCR beta chains, and an independent cohort replicated the association. In both the original and validation cohorts, the classifier was reported to diagnose cytomegalovirus status with high specificity and sensitivity. An earlier analysis of approximately 540 of the donors showed that most TCR beta V segments appeared in productive rearrangements either about 90% or about 30% of the time, which broadly matched IMGT annotations. In vitro tests confirmed that a few of the cytomegalovirus-associated TCR beta chains recognize cytomegalovirus antigens. Because HLA typing was missing for some donors at each locus, association tests included only the typed subset. Seventeen rarely observed V segments, including chromosome 9 orphons, were excluded from the earlier analysis of a few hundred of the donors because counts were too low. Compared with equally common non-associated chains, HLA-associated TCR beta chains in a later analysis were more clonally expanded and had lower generation probabilities. A later analysis reported that several top co-occurrence clusters appeared linked to parvovirus B19, influenza, CMV and Epstein-Barr virus. The authors suggested that the approach could potentially be generalized to other disease states and immunological phenotypes. A further reported finding was that TCR beta sequences accurately predicted the HLA-A and HLA-B alleles for most subjects in the first cohort. In a later analysis, the rate of TCR association differed among HLA loci, with DRB1 alleles having the most associated TCRs and HLA-C alleles having the fewest. According to a later analysis, most CMV-associated TCR beta chains appeared to be HLA-restricted, and the HLA associations seemed to be driven largely by CMV exposure. A group of highly shared sequence variants was considered likely to be a technical artifact of the sequencing pipeline. Correlated functional status among segregating V segments might reflect linkage disequilibrium, but an unknown experimental factor could not be ruled out. CMV serostatus was the only immune exposure information available for the cohort. This cohort had only TCR beta chains sequenced, and the lack of alpha or paired-chain data limited which features could be detected. Assigning TCR associations to individual alleles was difficult when HLA alleles, especially DR and DQ, strongly co-occurred. A total of 164 TCR beta chains were listed by the study as associated with cytomegalovirus. While some public TCRs were present in many individuals, most TCR sequences turned up only very rarely across donors. Roughly uniform sequencing depth across donors was assumed in presence/absence analyses, although this assumption may not hold. Specific HLA alleles were associated with roughly 17,000 TCR beta sequences at a false discovery rate of 0.05 in a later analysis.

In total, just over 650 healthy bone marrow donors made up the cohort. Cohort members were all nominally healthy when sampled, although unrecorded immune exposures were likely present. CMV serostatus was positive for roughly 290 and negative for about 55% of the roughly 670 cohort members, and was not recorded for this donor. A peripheral blood sample was collected from each donor, and TCR beta sequencing was performed on peripheral blood mononuclear cells. Genomic DNA was extracted from the blood cell samples with the Qiagen DNeasy Blood Extraction Kit. The chain links TRBV29-1 with TRBJ2-5; 7 bases in between match TRBD1. The sequenced material came from PBMCs. The source is a human donor in good health. The nucleotide sequence is given as TGCAGCGTTAGGGGGCCGGAGGAGACCCAGTACTTC. Its product reads: CSVRGPEETQYF. Full variable domain (CDR3 extended with the reference TRBV29-1 and TRBJ2-5 proteins): SAVISQKPSRDICQRGTSLTIQCQVDSQVTMMFWYRQQPGQSLTLIATANQGSEATYESGFVIDKFPISRPNLTFSTLTVSNMSPEDSSIYLCSVRGPEETQYFGPGTRLLVL.